These T cell receptor beta chains were read from a single sample in a study of shared clonotypes between healthy human individuals. TCRdb keeps only in-frame clones here, not all; method: immunoSEQ multiplex PCR. The sample shows around 610,000 clones, approximately 96% of them seen only once. What was sequenced was naive CD8+ T cells sorted from blood. The receptors were sampled from a woman in her twenties or thirties in good health. Each CDR3 is given with its conserved first and last residue. The D gene is left open where the match is weak. Clone size, where shown, is once, few, many, or a class for clones that have expanded.

clone_size	v_call	cdr3_length	j_call	d_call	cdr3_aa	cdr3_nt
once	TRBV27	14	TRBJ2-7	.	CASSFTGSTYEQYF	TGTGCCAGCAGTTTTACTGGATCTACCTACGAGCAGTACTTC
.	TRBV6-1	14	TRBJ1-2	TRBD1	CATPVPKGAIGYTF	TGTGCCACCCCTGTACCCAAGGGGGCGATCGGCTACACCTTC
.	TRBV7-9	15	TRBJ2-6	.	CASSFQLAGANVLTF	TGTGCCAGCAGCTTTCAACTCGCTGGGGCCAACGTCCTGACTTTC
.	TRBV15	14	TRBJ2-2	.	CATSRDSATGELFF	TGTGCCACCAGCAGAGATTCGGCCACCGGGGAGCTGTTTTTT
.	TRBV27	12	TRBJ2-1	.	CASRLAYNEQFF	TGTGCCAGCAGGCTGGCCTACAATGAGCAGTTCTTC
.	TRBV6-4	20	TRBJ2-2	TRBD2	CAEGAKVASGIKNHTGELFF	TGTGCCGAGGGGGCAAAAGTGGCTAGCGGGATTAAGAATCACACCGGGGAGCTGTTTTTT
.	TRBV28	14	TRBJ2-7	.	CASSLEQGSIMEYF	TGTGCCAGCAGTTTAGAACAGGGCTCCATCATGGAGTACTTC
.	TRBV2	11	TRBJ2-7	.	CASRVGYEQYF	TGTGCCAGCAGAGTAGGTTACGAGCAGTACTTC
.	TRBV27	17	TRBJ1-2	.	CASSFRDRRTQFYGYTF	TGTGCCAGCAGTTTCCGTGACAGGAGAACCCAATTTTATGGCTACACCTTC
once	TRBV9	15	TRBJ1-2	.	CASSGLLGADYGYTF	TGTGCCAGCAGCGGACTCCTAGGGGCCGACTATGGCTACACCTTC
once	TRBV5-1	17	TRBJ2-5	.	CASSLIGVGVSQETQYF	TGCGCCAGCAGCTTGATCGGGGTGGGGGTCTCTCAAGAGACCCAGTACTTC
once	TRBV11-2	16	TRBJ2-7	.	CASSLATGSWPYEQYF	TGTGCCAGCAGTCTAGCTACGGGGAGCTGGCCCTACGAGCAGTACTTC
.	TRBV28	13	TRBJ2-7	.	CASSFSQFYEQYF	TGTGCCAGCAGTTTTAGCCAGTTCTACGAGCAGTACTTC
.	TRBV4-1	14	TRBJ1-1	.	CASSSRDLNTEAFF	TGCGCCAGCAGCAGCCGGGACTTGAACACTGAAGCTTTCTTT
.	TRBV19	15	TRBJ2-1	TRBD2	CASSIMTSSYNEQFF	TGTGCCAGTAGCATAATGACTAGCTCGTACAATGAGCAGTTCTTC
.	TRBV27	14	TRBJ1-4	TRBD1	CASSSRTGREKLFF	TGTGCCAGCAGCTCCCGGACAGGAAGGGAAAAACTGTTTTTT
.	TRBV15	14	TRBJ2-2	.	CATSIGPGAGELFF	TGTGCCACCAGCATCGGCCCCGGGGCCGGGGAGCTGTTTTTT
once	TRBV27	16	TRBJ2-1	.	CASSLTSGFLYNEQFF	TGTGCCAGCAGTCTGACTAGTGGTTTCCTCTACAATGAGCAGTTCTTC
.	TRBV5-8	14	TRBJ1-5	TRBD1	CASSLDRVGQPQHF	TGTGCCAGCAGCCTCGACAGGGTGGGTCAGCCCCAGCATTTT
.	TRBV5-1	16	TRBJ2-5	TRBD2	CASSSGLAGDQETQYF	TGCGCCAGCAGCTCCGGACTAGCGGGCGACCAAGAGACCCAGTACTTC
.	TRBV7-9	12	TRBJ2-7	.	CASSSVSYEQYF	TGTGCCAGCAGCTCAGTCTCCTACGAGCAGTACTTC